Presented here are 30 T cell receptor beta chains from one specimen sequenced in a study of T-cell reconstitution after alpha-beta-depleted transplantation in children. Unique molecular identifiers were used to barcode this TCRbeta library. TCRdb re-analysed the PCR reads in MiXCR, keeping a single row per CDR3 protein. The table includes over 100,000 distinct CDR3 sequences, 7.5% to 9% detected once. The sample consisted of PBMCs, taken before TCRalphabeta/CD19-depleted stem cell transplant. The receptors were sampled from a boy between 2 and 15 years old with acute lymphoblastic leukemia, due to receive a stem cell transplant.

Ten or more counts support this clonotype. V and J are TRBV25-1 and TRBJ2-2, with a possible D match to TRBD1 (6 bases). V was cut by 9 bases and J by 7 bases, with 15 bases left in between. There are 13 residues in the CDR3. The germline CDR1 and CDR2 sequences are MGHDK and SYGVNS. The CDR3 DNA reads TGTGCCAGTCACAGGGTGGGGGTCGGGGAGCTGTTTTTT. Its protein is CASHRVGVGELFF.

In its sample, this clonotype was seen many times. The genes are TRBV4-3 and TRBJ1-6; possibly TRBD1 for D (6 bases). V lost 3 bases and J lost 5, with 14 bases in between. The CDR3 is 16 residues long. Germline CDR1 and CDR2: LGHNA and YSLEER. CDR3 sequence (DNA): TGCGCCAGCAGCCAGGCCGGGACACTAAATAATTCACCCCTCCACTTT. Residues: CASSQAGTLNNSPLHF.

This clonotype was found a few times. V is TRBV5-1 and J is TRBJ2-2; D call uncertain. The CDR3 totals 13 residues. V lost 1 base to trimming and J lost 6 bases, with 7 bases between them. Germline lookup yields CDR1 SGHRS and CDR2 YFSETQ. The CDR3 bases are TGCGCCAGCAGCTTGAGACTCGCCGGGGAGCTGTTTTTT. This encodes CASSLRLAGELFF.

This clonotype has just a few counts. The CDR3 nucleotides read TGCAGCGTGACGAAGAGCTCCTACGAGCAGTACTTC. Protein product: CSVTKSSYEQYF. This rearrangement joins TRBV29-1 to TRBJ2-7; unclear D gene. The germline V gene has CDR1 SQVTM and CDR2 ANQGSEA. This CDR3 is built from 12 residues. Trimming shortened V by 6 bases and J by 0 bases, and 9 bases separated the two germline ends.

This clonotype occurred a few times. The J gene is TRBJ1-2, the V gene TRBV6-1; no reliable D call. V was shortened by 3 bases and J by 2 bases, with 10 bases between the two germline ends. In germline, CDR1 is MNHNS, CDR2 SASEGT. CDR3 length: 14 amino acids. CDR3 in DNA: TGTGCCAGCAGTGACGTCGGTCGCAACTATGGCTACACCTTC. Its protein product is CASSDVGRNYGYTF.

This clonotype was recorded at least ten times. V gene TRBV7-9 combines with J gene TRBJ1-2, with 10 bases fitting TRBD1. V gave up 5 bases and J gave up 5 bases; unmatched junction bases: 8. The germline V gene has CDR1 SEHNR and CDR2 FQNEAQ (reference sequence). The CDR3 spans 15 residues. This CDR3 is CASSAPGQGLYGYTF. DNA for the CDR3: TGTGCCAGCAGCGCCCCGGGACAGGGGCTATATGGCTACACCTTC.

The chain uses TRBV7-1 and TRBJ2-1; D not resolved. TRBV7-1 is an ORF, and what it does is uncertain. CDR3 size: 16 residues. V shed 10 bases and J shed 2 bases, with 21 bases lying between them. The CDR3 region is CAMSSPYREAYNEQFF. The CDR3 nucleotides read TGTGCCATGAGCTCCCCTTACAGAGAAGCCTACAATGAGCAGTTCTTC.

CDR3 sequence reads: CASSLYLEGEPQHF. The CDR3 coding sequence is TGTGCCAGCAGCTTGTATTTAGAGGGTGAGCCCCAGCATTTT. The V and J genes are TRBV5-6 and TRBJ1-5, with no clear D. Trimming stripped 1 base from V and 8 bases from J, with 13 bases between. The CDR3 contains 14 residues. The germline CDR1 and CDR2 sequences are SGHDT and YYEEEE.

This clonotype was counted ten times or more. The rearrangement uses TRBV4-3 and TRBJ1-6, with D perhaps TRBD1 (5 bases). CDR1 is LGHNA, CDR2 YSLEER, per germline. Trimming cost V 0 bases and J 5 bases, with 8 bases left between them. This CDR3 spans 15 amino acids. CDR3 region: CASSQDAGNNSPLHF. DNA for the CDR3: TGCGCCAGCAGCCAAGATGCAGGGAATAATTCACCCCTCCACTTT.

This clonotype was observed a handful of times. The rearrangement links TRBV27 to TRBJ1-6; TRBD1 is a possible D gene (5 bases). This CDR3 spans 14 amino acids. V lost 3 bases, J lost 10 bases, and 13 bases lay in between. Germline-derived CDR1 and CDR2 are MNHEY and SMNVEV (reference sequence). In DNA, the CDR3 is TGTGCCAGCAGTTTTGTGGGGCGCGAATCACCCCTCCACTTT. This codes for CASSFVGRESPLHF.

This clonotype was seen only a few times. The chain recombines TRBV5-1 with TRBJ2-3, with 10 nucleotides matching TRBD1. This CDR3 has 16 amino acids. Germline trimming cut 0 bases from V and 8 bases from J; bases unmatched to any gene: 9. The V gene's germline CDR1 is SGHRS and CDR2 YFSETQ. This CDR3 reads CASSLGTGGFPGTQYF. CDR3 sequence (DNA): TGCGCCAGCAGCTTGGGGACAGGGGGTTTCCCGGGTACGCAGTATTTT.

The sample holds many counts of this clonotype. This chain's CDR3 is CSANLGLAGGFNEQYF. In DNA form, the CDR3 reads TGCAGTGCTAACTTGGGACTAGCGGGGGGATTCAACGAGCAGTACTTC. The chain uses TRBV20-1 and TRBJ2-7, with 15 bases that match TRBD2. Trimming took 4 bases from V and 5 from J; bases not matched to a gene: 9. CDR1 is DFQATT, CDR2 SNEGSKA, per germline (reference sequence). The CDR3 runs to 16 residues.

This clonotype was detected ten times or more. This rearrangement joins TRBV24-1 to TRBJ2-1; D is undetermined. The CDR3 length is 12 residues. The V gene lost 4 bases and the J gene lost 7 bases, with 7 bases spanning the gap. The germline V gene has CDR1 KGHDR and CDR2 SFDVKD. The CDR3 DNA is TGTGCCACCAGTGAGTTGGGGAATGAGCAGTTCTTC. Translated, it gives CATSELGNEQFF.

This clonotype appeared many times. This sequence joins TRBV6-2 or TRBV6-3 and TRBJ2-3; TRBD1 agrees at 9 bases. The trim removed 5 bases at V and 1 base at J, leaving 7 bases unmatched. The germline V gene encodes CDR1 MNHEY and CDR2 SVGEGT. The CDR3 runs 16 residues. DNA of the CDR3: TGTGCCAGCAGTCTCTTCCGGGACAGGGGCACAGATACGCAGTATTTT. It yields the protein CASSLFRDRGTDTQYF.

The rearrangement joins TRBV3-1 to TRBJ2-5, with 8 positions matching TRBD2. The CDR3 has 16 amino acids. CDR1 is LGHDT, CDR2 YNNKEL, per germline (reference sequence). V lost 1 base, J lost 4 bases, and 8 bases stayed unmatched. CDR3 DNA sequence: TGTGCCAGCAGCCAAGTCTCGACTACTAGCGGAGAGACCCAGTACTTC. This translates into CASSQVSTTSGETQYF.

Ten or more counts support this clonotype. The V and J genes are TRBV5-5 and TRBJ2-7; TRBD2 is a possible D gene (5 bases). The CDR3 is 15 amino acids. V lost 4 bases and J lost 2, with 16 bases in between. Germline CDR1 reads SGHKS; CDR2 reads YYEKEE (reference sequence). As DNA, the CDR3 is TGTGCCAGCAGCAACACTCCCGGACTCGCCTACGAGCAGTACTTC. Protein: CASSNTPGLAYEQYF.

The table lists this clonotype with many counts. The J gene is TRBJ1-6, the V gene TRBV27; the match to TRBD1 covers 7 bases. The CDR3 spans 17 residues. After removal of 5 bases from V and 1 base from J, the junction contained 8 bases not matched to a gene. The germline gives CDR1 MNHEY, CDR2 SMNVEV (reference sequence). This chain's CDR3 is CASSRWAGGSYNSPLHF. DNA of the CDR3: TGTGCCAGCAGTCGCTGGGCAGGGGGTTCCTATAATTCACCCCTCCACTTT.

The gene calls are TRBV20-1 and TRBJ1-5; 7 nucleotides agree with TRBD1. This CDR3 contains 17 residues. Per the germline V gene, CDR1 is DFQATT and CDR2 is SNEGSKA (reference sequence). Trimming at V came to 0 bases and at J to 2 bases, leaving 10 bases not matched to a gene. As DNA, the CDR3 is TGCAGTGCTAGAGATCACGGAGGGGGCTTGGGCAATCAGCCCCAGCATTTT. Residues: CSARDHGGGLGNQPQHF.

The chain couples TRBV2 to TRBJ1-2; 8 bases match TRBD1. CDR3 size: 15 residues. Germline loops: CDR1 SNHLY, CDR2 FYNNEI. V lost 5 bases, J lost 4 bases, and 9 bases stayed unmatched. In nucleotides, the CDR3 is TGTGCCAGCAGTAATGGACAGGGCGACTTCTATGGCTACACCTTC. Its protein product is CASSNGQGDFYGYTF. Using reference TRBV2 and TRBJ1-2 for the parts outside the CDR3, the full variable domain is EPEVTQTPSHQVTQMGQEVILRCVPISNHLYFYWYRQILGQKVEFLVSFYNNEISEKSEIFDDQFSVERPDGSNFTLKIRSTKLEDSAMYFCASSNGQGDFYGYTFGSGTRLTVV.

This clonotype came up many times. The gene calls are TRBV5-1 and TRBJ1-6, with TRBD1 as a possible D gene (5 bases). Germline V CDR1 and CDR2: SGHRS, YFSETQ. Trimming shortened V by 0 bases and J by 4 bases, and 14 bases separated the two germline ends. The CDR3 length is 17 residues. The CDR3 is CASSLDGTGMYNSPLHF. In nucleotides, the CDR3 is TGCGCCAGCAGCTTGGATGGGACCGGGATGTATAATTCACCCCTCCACTTT.

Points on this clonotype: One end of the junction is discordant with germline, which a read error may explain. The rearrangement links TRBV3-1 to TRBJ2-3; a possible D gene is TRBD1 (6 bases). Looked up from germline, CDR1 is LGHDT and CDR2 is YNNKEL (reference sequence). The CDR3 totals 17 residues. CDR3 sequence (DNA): TGTGCCTGCAGCCAAGCTTACAGGGTCCCTAGCACAGATACGCAGTATTTT. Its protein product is CACSQAYRVPSTDTQYF.

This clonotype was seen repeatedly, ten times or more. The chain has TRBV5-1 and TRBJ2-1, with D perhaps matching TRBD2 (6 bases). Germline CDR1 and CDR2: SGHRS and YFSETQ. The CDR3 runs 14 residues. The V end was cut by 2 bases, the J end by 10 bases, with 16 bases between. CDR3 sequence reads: CASSFLDREYEQFF. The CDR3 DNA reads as TGCGCCAGCAGCTTTCTAGATCGGGAGTACGAGCAGTTCTTC.

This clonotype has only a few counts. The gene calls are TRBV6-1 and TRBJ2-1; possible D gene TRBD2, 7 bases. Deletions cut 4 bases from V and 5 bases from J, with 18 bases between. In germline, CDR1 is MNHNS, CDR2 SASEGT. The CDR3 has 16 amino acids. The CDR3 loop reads CASSAMDGGGHNEQFF. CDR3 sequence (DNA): TGTGCCAGCAGTGCAATGGATGGGGGGGGGCACAATGAGCAGTTCTTC.

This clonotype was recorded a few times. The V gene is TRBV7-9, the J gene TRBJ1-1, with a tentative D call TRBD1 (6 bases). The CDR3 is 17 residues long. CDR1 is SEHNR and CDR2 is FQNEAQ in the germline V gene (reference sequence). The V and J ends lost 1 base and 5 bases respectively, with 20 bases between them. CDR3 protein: CASSLVRSGVGSTEAFF. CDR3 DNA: TGTGCCAGCAGCTTAGTTCGGTCAGGGGTGGGTTCGACTGAAGCTTTCTTT.

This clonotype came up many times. The CDR3 bases are TGCGCCAGCAGTCCGACTTTGGGGCCGGGGGGCGAGCAGTACTTC. Protein sequence: CASSPTLGPGGEQYF. The V and J genes are TRBV5-1 and TRBJ2-7; TRBD2 aligns across 7 bases. Germline CDR1 SGHRS, CDR2 YFSETQ. The CDR3 is 15 residues long. V was clipped by 5 bases and J by 6 bases; unmatched bases: 14.

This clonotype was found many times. The CDR3 is CASSKRRGDAQETQYF. CDR3 nucleotides: TGTGCCAGCAGCAAGAGGCGGGGGGACGCTCAAGAGACCCAGTACTTC. V gene TRBV21-1 combines with J gene TRBJ2-5; the table's D call, TRBD1, has no DNA check behind it. TRBV21-1 is a recognized pseudogene. The CDR3 loop spans 16 amino acids.

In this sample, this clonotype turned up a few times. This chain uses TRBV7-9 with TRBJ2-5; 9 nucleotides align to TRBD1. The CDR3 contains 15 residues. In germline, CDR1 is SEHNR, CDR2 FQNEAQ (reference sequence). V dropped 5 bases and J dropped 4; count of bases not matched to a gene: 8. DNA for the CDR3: TGTGCCAGCAGCCCTGACAGGGGGGTGCGAGAGACCCAGTACTTC. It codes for CASSPDRGVRETQYF.

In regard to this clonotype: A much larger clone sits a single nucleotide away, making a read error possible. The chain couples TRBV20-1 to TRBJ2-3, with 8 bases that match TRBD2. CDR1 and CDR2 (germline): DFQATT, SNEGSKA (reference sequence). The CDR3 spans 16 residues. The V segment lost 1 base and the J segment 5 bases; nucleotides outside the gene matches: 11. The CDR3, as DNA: TGCAGTGCTAGAGCCGAACGGGGGGGCGACATAGATACGCAGTATTTT. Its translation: CSARAERGGDIDTQYF.

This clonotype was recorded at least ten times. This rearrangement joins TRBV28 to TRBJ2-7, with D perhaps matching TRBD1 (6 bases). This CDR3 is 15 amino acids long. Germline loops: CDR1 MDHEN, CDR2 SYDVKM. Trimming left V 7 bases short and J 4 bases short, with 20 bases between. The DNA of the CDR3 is TGTGCCAGCAACAGACCTAGGGGGTTTTCGTACGAGCAGTACTTC. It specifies CASNRPRGFSYEQYF.

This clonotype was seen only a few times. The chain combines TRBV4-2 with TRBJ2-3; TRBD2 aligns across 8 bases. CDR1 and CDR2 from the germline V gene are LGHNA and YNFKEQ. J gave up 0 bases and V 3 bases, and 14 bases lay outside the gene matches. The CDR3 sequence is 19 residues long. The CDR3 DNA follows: TGTGCCAGCAGCCACGGCCTCGGTGGCGGGGGGACTAGCACAGATACGCAGTATTTT. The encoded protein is CASSHGLGGGGTSTDTQYF.